These T cell receptor beta chains were read from a single sample in a study of PD-1 blockade in classical Hodgkin lymphoma. Only in-frame clones appear in the TCRdb table, and some are missing; sequencing was by immunoSEQ multiplex PCR. The table includes tens of thousands of clones, around 78% detected once. The source material was peripheral blood mononuclear cells (PBMCs), sampled before the fourth cycle of nivolumab. The source is a human donor with classical Hodgkin lymphoma. Each CDR3 is given with its conserved first and last residue.

cdr3_aa v_call
CSVVSTEAFF TRBV29-1
CASSGLAPDTQYF TRBV19
CAISEQDYRGSYNEQFF TRBV10-3
CASSPRTDGYTF TRBV7-8
CASSLEPGVDYGYTF TRBV5-1
CASSSRGGTGELFF TRBV6-5
CASSEWGGQNSGELFF TRBV25-1
CASSLGTGSNEQYF TRBV7-9
CASIRTANTGELFF TRBV19
CASSQTSARFYNEQFF TRBV27
CAWSVGLSGNTIYF TRBV30
CASSDWDSTDTQYF TRBV7-8
CASSLARSENEKLFF TRBV7-9
CASSSTGGYYNEQFF TRBV5-1
CASRLSSNTEAFF TRBV5-1
CASSYARPTGGYTF TRBV6-5
CSASHYNEQFF TRBV20-1
CASSQDGQGDYEQYF TRBV4-1
CASSPTVGGVNQPQHF TRBV19
CASSRAGETQYF TRBV6-5
CASSDIGLANEKLFF TRBV2
CASSYSSRGLVEAFF TRBV6-5
CASSGRTGGFEKLFF TRBV9
CASSPPRQGDTEAFF TRBV6-6
CASSYAGRIYEQYF TRBV6-5
CASSFYQGDTGELFF TRBV27
CAITRTGNYGYTF TRBV10-3
CASSQRPRESNEKLFF TRBV4-2
CASSFTGLGQPQHF TRBV5-1
CASSYTGEPNEKLFF TRBV6-5
CASSENYEQYF TRBV6-1
CASSYSIPDEQYF TRBV6-5
CASSFADSVNSPLHF TRBV5-1
CASRLGGPGYTF TRBV2
CASRSGGRTDTQYF TRBV19
CASSLRTGALEQYF TRBV5-5
CASSQGGWTGADNEQFF TRBV4-2
CASSATGGRDEAFF TRBV7-9
CASSTASGTTNYGYTF TRBV4-2
CASSLDRSNYGYTF TRBV7-8
CASSAEVNTGELFF TRBV6-1
CASSQGGSVTEAFF TRBV4-3